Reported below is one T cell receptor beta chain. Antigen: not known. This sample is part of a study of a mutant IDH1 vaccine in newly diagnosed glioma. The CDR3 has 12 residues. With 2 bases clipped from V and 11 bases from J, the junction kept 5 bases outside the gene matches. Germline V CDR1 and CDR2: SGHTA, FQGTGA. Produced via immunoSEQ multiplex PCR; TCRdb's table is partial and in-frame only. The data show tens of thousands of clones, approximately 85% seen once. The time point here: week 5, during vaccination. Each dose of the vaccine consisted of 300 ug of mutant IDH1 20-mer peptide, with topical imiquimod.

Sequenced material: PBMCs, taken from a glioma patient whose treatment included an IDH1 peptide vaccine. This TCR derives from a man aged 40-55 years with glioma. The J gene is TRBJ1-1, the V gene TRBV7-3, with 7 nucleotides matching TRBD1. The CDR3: CASSLGQGEAFF. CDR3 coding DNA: TGTGCCAGCAGCTTAGGGCAGGGGGAGGCTTTCTTT.